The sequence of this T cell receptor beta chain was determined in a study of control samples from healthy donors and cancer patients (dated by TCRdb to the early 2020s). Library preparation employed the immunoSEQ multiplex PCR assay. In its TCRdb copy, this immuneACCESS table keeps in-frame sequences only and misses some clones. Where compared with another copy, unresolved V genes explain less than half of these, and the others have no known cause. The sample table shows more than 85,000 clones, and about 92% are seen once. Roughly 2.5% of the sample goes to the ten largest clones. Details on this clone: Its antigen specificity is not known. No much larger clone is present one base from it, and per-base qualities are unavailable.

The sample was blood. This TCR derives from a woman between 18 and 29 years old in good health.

CDR3 loop: CASRQGSGYTF. The DNA is TGTGCCAGCCGACAGGGTTCTGGCTACACCTTC. Here the chain combines TRBV6-4 and TRBJ1-2; the central 7 bases match TRBD1. Unmatched junction bases come to 4, with V trimmed by 8 bases and J by 7 bases. From the cysteine through the phenylalanine, the CDR3 covers 11 amino acids. Only CDR3 DNA remains: 33 bases, in frame from the first base. From the germline V gene, CDR1 is MRHNA and CDR2 is SNTAGT.